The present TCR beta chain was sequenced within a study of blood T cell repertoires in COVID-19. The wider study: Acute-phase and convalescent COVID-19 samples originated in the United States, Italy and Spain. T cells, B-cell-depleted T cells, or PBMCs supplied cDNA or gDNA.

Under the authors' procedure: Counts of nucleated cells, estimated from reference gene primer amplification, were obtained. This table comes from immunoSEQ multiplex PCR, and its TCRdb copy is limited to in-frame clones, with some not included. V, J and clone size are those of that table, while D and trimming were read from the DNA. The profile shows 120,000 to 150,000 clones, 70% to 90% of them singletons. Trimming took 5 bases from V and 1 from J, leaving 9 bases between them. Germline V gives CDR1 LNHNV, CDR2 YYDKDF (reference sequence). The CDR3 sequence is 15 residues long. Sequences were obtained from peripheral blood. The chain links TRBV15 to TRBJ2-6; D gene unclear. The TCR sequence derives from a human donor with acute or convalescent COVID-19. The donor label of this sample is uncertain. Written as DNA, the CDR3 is TGTGCCACCAGCCTATCGATTTCTGGGGCCAACGTCCTGACTTTC. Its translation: CATSLSISGANVLTF.